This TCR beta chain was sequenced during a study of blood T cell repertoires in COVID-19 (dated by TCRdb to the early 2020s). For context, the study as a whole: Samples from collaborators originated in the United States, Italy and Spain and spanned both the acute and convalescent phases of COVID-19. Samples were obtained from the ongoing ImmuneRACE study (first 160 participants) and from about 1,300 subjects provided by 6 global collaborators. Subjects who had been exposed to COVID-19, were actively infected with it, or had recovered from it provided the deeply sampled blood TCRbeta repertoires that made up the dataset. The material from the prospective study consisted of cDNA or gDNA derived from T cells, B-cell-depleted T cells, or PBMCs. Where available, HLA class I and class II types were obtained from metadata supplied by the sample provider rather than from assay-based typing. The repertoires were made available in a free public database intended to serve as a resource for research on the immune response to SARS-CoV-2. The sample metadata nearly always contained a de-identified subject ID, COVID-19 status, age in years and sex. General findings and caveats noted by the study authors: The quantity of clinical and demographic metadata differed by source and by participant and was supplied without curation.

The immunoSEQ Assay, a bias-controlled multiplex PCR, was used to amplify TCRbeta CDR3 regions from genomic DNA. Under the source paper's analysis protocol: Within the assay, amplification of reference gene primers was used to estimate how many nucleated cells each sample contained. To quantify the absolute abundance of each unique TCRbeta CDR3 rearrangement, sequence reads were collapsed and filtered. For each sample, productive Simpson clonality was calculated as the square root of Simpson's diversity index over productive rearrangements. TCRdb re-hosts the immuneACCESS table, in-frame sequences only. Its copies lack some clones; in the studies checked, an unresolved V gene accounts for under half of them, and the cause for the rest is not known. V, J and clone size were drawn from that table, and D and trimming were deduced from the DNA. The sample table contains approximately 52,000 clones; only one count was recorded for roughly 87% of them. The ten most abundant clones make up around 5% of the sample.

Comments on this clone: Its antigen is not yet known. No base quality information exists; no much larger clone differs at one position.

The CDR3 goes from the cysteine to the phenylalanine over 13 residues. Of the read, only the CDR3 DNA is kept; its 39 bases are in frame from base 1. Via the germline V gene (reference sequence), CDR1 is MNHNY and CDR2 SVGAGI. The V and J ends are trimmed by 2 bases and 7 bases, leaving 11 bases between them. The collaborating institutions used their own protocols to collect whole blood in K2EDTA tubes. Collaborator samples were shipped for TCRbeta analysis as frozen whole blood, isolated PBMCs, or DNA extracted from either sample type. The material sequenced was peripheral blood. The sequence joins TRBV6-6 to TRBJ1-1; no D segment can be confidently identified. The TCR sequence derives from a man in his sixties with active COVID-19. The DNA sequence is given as TGTGCCAGCAGTTACGGGCCAGGAAGTGAAGCTTTCTTT. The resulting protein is CASSYGPGSEAFF.